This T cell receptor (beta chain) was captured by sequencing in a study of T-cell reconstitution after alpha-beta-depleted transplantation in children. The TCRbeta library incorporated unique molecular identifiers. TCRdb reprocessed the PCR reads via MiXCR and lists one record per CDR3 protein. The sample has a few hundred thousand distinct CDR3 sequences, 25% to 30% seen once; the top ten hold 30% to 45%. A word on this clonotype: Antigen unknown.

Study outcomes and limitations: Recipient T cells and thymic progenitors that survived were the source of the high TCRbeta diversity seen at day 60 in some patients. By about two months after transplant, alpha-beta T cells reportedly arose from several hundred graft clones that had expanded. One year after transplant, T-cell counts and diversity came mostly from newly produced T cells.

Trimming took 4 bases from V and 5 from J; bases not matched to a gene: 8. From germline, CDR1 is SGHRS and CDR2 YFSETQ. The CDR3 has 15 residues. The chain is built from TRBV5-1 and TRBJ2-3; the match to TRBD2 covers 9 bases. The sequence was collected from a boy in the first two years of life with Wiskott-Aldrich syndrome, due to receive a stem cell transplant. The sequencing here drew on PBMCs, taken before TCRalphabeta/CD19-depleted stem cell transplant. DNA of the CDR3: TGCGCCAGCAGCCGATCCGGGACTAGCTTAGATACGCAGTATTTT. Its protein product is CASSRSGTSLDTQYF.